This is a list of T cell receptor beta chains from one sample in a study of blood T cell repertoires in COVID-19. The repertoire was sequenced with immunoSEQ multiplex PCR; TCRdb's copy has only in-frame clones and lacks some. The sample lists roughly 41,000 clones, 86% occurring once. Sequenced: PBMCs or T cells enriched from blood (not recorded which). The receptors come from a woman aged 45-59 years who had recovered from COVID-19. The CDR3 runs from the conserved cysteine through the conserved F or W.

j_gene | v_gene | CDR3aa
TRBJ2-2 | TRBV11-3 | CASSYTPGQGIGTGELFF
TRBJ1-4 | TRBV18 | CASSPEAPGRKLFF
TRBJ2-3 | TRBV5-4 | CASSKTGTSTADTQYF
TRBJ1-1 | TRBV12-3/TRBV12-4 | CAITQGEFTEAFF
TRBJ2-1 | TRBV25-1 | CASSLLTSGRGNEQFF
TRBJ1-1 | TRBV29-1 | CSARRGTSTTEAFF
TRBJ2-1 | TRBV27 | CASSFPRQGGNEQFF
TRBJ2-5 | TRBV7-8 | CASSFDRYQETQYF
TRBJ2-7 | TRBV14 | CASSQAEGQGSYEQYF
TRBJ2-7 | TRBV7-2 | CASSFLLLAGRYEQYF
TRBJ2-5 | TRBV7-2 | CASSLAGRGETQYF
TRBJ2-1 | TRBV7-2 | CASSDPGLAGARHNEQFF
TRBJ2-3 | TRBV28 | CASSPPSGGFTDTQYF
TRBJ1-2 | TRBV28 | CASSPGVSNYGYTF
TRBJ1-1 | TRBV3-1/TRBV3-2 | CASTGTGAPNTEAFF
TRBJ2-2 | TRBV5-6 | CASSFPGRTYTGELFF
TRBJ1-5 | TRBV19 | CATKSIGTRSNQPQHF
TRBJ1-5 | TRBV19 | CASSTGVNQPQHF
TRBJ1-6 | TRBV10-2 | CASRVGGPNNSPLHF
TRBJ1-2 | TRBV28 | CASSYSPGQAARYGYTF
TRBJ2-2 | TRBV10-2 | CASSGLAGLNTGELFF
TRBJ2-1 | TRBV30 | CAWGSLAGGPWRQFF
TRBJ2-2 | TRBV6-5 | CASSYDRAHTGELFF
TRBJ2-2 | TRBV7-8 | CASSQGGGGNTGELFF
TRBJ2-5 | TRBV28 | CASTSTGGARIFGETQYF
TRBJ1-4 | TRBV4-1 | CASSQDWGEDEKLFF
TRBJ2-3 | TRBV19 | CASRLAGVRDTQYF
TRBJ1-2 | TRBV7-2 | CASSLSSNYGYTF
TRBJ2-1 | TRBV11-1 | CASSAEWTSTSNEQFF
TRBJ1-3 | TRBV18 | CASSSQQGFGNTIYF
TRBJ2-1 | TRBV4-1 | CASSQGLAAYNEQFF
TRBJ2-1 | TRBV20-1 | CSASIVDLGGTYNEQFF
TRBJ1-1 | TRBV7-2 | CASSTGRQVNTEAFF
TRBJ2-2 | TRBV19 | CASSIPGGVGGELFF
TRBJ2-5 | TRBV7-7 | CASSRTSGGPETQYF
TRBJ2-7 | TRBV4-1 | CASSQEKGQWDEQYF
TRBJ2-7 | TRBV2 | CASSGQDRANYEQYF
TRBJ2-5 | TRBV6-5 | CASRVIGETQYF
TRBJ1-4 | TRBV3-1/TRBV3-2 | CASSLDRSVEKLFF
TRBJ1-4 | TRBV15 | CATSDRGRLGAGEKLFF
TRBJ1-2 | TRBV5-1 | CASSSLSGTRGYGYTF
TRBJ2-3 | TRBV2 | CASMRGPTDTQYF
TRBJ1-5 | TRBV28 | CASSLGGTGYQPQHF
TRBJ2-3 | TRBV6-2/TRBV6-3 | CASSPGQVLTDTQYF
TRBJ1-4 | TRBV5-1 | CASSLQGFGNEKLFF
TRBJ1-1 | TRBV28 | CASSSTGTVGTEAFF
TRBJ2-1 | TRBV4-2 | CASSQDLAGVRNEQFF
TRBJ1-2 | TRBV11-2 | CASQGAGYGYTF
TRBJ2-5 | TRBV3-1/TRBV3-2 | CASSQASYGTSGLRDQYF
TRBJ2-1 | TRBV4-2 | CASGLAGGPPNEQFF
TRBJ1-2 | TRBV15 | CATSYDFGLGEGYTF
TRBJ1-5 | TRBV28 | CASSSLIQPQHF
TRBJ2-3 | TRBV3-1/TRBV3-2 | CASGGDRRRPDTQYF
TRBJ2-7 | TRBV12-3/TRBV12-4 | CASSRLDEQYF
TRBJ2-2 | TRBV11-3 | CASSHGGRTGELFF